The clone carrying this T cell receptor beta chain was seen only once. Its matching antigen is unknown. The study ran its PCR with 60 Vbeta and 13 Jbeta primers. The protocol was immunoSEQ multiplex PCR, while the TCRdb copy is restricted to in-frame clones and leaves out a portion. The table has about 170,000 clones, around three quarters seen once. This entry comes from a study of cytomegalovirus exposure and HLA in healthy donors. The CDR3 length is 16 residues. Unmatched junction bases numbered 5, after V lost 4 bases and J lost 5 bases. Germline V gives CDR1 SGHNT, CDR2 YYREEE (reference sequence). The study, taken as a whole, reports: 87-base-pair reads could not separate some V segments, including TRBV6-2 and TRBV6-3. Under in vitro conditions, three CMV-associated chains were confirmed as specific for CMV antigens. Later genetic work tied a missense DCLRE1C variant to beta-chain V and J trimming.

This receptor was identified in a woman aged 25 to 39 in good health and CMV-seropositive. The chain recombines TRBV5-4 with TRBJ2-3, with 15 bases that match TRBD2. The sample consisted of PBMCs. Written as DNA, the CDR3 is TGTGCCAGCAGCGAGAAGGGACTAGCGGGGGGAGATACGCAGTATTTT. As protein: CASSEKGLAGGDTQYF.